This TCR beta chain appears in the sequencing data of a study of OX40 agonist ivuxolimab in advanced cancers. With respect to the entire study: Ivuxolimab, which targeted the costimulatory receptor OX40 (CD134), was an agonistic, fully human IgG2 monoclonal antibody. Intravenous ivuxolimab was administered to patients every 2 weeks at six dose levels: 0.01, 0.1, 0.3, 1.5, 3 and 10 mg/kg. Of the 50 to 55 dose-escalation patients, hepatocellular carcinoma was present in roughly 19, melanoma in around 15, renal cell carcinoma in 9 and head and neck cancer in 9. In the dose-escalation cohort, 70% to 85% of patients were male, and the mean age was 60 years with a range of 23 to 79. Prior anti-PD-1, anti-PD-L1 or anti-CTLA-4 therapy was permitted, and checkpoint inhibitors had been received by about two fifths of dose-escalation patients. Partial responses occurred in three dose-escalation patients: two with cutaneous melanoma and one with hepatocellular carcinoma. The point of sequencing TCRbeta in the periphery was to test whether ivuxolimab changed TCR sequence diversity and drove clonal T-cell expansion. The monotherapy dose-escalation portion (N ≈ 52 patients) of the phase I ivuxolimab trial is reported in the paper.

Here is what the overall study found, with its caveats: After ivuxolimab, CD8+ T cells had more expanded clones than CD4+ T cells on average. In the 0.1-3.0 mg/kg groups, partial responders were among the patients with the lowest normalized peripheral clonal expansion, particularly in CD8+ T cells. Clonal expansion of both CD4+ and CD8+ blood T cells was observed from baseline to week 6 at doses 0.1 to 3.0 mg/kg. Low levels of normalized T-cell clonal expansion were also seen in some nonresponding patients. Antigen specificity was not determined for the clonally expanded peripheral T cells.

Details on this clone: Its antigen specificity is not known. No quality values exist for individual bases; no much larger clone is one base distant.

CDR1 MDHEN and CDR2 SYDVKM are derived from the germline V gene. Relative to germline, V is missing 4 bases and J is missing 8 bases, with 3 bases of the junction outside any gene match. The CDR3 runs 13 residues from the cysteine to the phenylalanine. The only DNA kept is the CDR3, 39 bases in frame from the first base. Patients with a history of autoimmune disease or receiving systemic immunosuppression were excluded from the trial. In every dose cohort, peripheral blood was drawn for TCR sequencing at baseline, cycle 4 day 1, and cycle 7 day 1. The samples were drawn from a first-in-human, open-label, multicenter phase I dose-escalation trial of ivuxolimab. Adults with locally advanced or metastatic head and neck squamous cell, hepatocellular, melanoma or renal cell carcinoma were enrolled in the trial. Before TCR sequencing, CD4+ and CD8+ T cells were separately sorted from peripheral blood. To sequence the TCRbeta CDR3 region, genomic DNA was isolated from the sorted cells. TCRbeta CDR3 regions were sequenced using the immunoSEQ Assay. TCRdb carries this immuneACCESS record with in-frame sequences only. Its versions omit some clonotypes, under half of them owing to an unresolved V gene in the studies checked, with the rest unexplained. The sample has about 110,000 clones on record, over 75% of them singletons. The ten largest make up approximately 0.48% of the sample.

The sample was CD4+ or CD8+ T cells sorted from blood, taken in a trial of the OX40 agonist ivuxolimab. The chain joins TRBV28 to TRBJ1-4, with TRBD1 matching 8 junction bases. The sequence came from an adult with an advanced solid tumor such as melanoma, head and neck, liver or kidney cancer. The CDR3 protein is CASSSYRGEKLFF. The sequenced DNA is TGTGCCAGCAGTTCCTACAGGGGGGAAAAACTGTTTTTT. The CDR3 plus the reference TRBV28 and TRBJ1-4 genes for the other parts give the full variable domain: DVKVTQSSRYLVKRTGEKVFLECVQDMDHENMFWYRQDPGLGLRLIYFSYDVKMKEKGDIPEGYSVSREKKERFSLILESASTNQTSMYLCASSSYRGEKLFFGSGTQLSVL.